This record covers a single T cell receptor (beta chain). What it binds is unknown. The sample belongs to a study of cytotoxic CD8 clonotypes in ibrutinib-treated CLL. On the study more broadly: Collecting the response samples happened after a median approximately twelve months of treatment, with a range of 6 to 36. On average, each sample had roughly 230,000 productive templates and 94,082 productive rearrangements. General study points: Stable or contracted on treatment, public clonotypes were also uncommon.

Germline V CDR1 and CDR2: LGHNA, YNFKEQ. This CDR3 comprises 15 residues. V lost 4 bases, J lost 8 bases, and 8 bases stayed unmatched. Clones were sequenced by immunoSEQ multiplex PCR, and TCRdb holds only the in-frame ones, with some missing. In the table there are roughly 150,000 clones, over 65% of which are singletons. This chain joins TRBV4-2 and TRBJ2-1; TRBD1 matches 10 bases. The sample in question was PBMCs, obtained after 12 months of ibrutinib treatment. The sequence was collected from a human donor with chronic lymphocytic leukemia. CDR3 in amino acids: CASSPGTGARDEQFF. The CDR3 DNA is TGTGCCAGCAGCCCGGGGACAGGGGCGAGGGATGAGCAGTTCTTC.